The next 23 T cell receptor beta chains were all read from a single sample in a study of T-cell reconstitution after alpha-beta-depleted transplantation in children (TCRdb year 2016). The library was produced with PCR. For sequencing, an Illumina HiSeq 2500 was employed. To normalize quantification of the TCRbeta repertoire, the TCR libraries were built with molecular barcoding that relied on unique molecular identifiers. TCRdb reprocessing: public reads trimmed at Q25 with fastp, clones called with MiXCR, in-frame beta chains kept. Under each unique CDR3 protein, matching rows form one entry showing the most common genes and DNA. This sample is represented by about 360,000 distinct CDR3 sequences; less than 15% of them were singletons. The top ten clones comprise about 3.9% of the sample. This material consisted of PBMCs, taken from the stem cell graft. The receptors originated from a human donor who donated a stem cell graft to a child with Fanconi anemia.

Many counts were recorded for this clonotype. This chain joins TRBV12-3 or TRBV12-4 and TRBJ1-2; 10 nucleotides align to TRBD1. This CDR3 has 14 residues. V lost 2 bases, J lost 7 bases, and 4 bases stayed unmatched. CDR3 nucleotide sequence: TGTGCCAGCAGTTTAAGGGACAGGGGTGGTGGCTACACCTTC. Translated, it gives CASSLRDRGGGYTF.

The CDR3 coding sequence is TGTGCCAGCAGTCCGGGACAGGCGGGAGGAACCGGGGGCTACACCTTC. It codes for CASSPGQAGGTGGYTF. The chain uses TRBV12-3 or TRBV12-4 and TRBJ1-2; 8 bases agree with TRBD1. This CDR3 is 16 amino acids long. With 5 bases clipped from V and 8 bases from J, the junction kept 16 bases outside the gene matches.

This clonotype occurred many times. The chain is built from TRBV4-2 and TRBJ2-3, with 9 bases lining up with TRBD2. Germline CDR1 reads LGHNA; CDR2 reads YNFKEQ. The CDR3 loop spans 18 amino acids. The trim removed 1 base at V and 1 base at J, leaving 9 bases unmatched. The CDR3 coding sequence is TGTGCCAGCAGCCAAGTCCTAAGTGAGCGGGGGGGCACAGATACGCAGTATTTT. Translating gives CASSQVLSERGGTDTQYF.

The gene calls are TRBV7-2 and TRBJ1-1, with D unresolved. With 5 bases removed from V and 4 bases from J, the gap between germline ends came to 14 bases. The CDR3 spans 14 residues. CDR1 is SGHTA, CDR2 FQGNSA, per germline. The CDR3, as DNA: TGTGCCAGCAGCCTCCAGATGTCCCGCACTGAAGCTTTCTTT. This gives the protein CASSLQMSRTEAFF.

There are many counts of this clonotype. CDR3 sequence (DNA): TGTGCCAGCAGCAAGGGGGATAACTACGAGCAGTACGTC. Its translation: CASSKGDNYEQYV. The chain has TRBV2 and TRBJ2-7; TRBD1 is a possible D gene (6 bases). Trimming took 6 bases from V and 3 from J, leaving 12 bases between them. Germline loops: CDR1 SNHLY, CDR2 FYNNEI. The CDR3 is made up of 13 amino acids.

In regard to this clonotype: At one of its ends the junction is not consistent with the germline gene, which may arise from a read error. This sequence joins TRBV18 and TRBJ1-5; 7 nucleotides line up with TRBD1. Germline lookup yields CDR1 KGHSH and CDR2 LQKENI. The CDR3 has 16 amino acids. The CDR3 reads CASSPFRDRDDQPEHF. DNA of the CDR3: TGTGCCAGCTCCCCTTTTCGTGACAGGGATGATCAGCCCGAGCATTTT.

This clonotype was detected a few times. CDR3 protein: CAARGTGLTDTQYF. The CDR3 region has the DNA TGTGCCGCAAGAGGGACAGGGCTCACAGATACGCAGTATTTT. The chain combines TRBV6-1 with TRBJ2-3, with 9 positions matching TRBD1. The CDR3 runs 14 residues. Germline V gene sequence: CDR1 MNHNS, CDR2 SASEGT. V trimming: 11 bases; J trimming: 2 bases; junction bases outside the gene matches: 8.

This clonotype occurred many times. The genes are TRBV5-6 and TRBJ2-1; TRBD2 matches at 8 bases. Germline V gene data show CDR1 as SGHDT and CDR2 as YYEEEE. The CDR3 spans 17 residues. V trimming: 4 bases; J trimming: 9 bases; junction bases outside the gene matches: 18. The CDR3 nucleotides read TGTGCCAGCAGCCAGGCCCGCGGGGGGCCCAGGCGCAGTGAGCAGTTCTTC. The encoded protein is CASSQARGGPRRSEQFF.

At least ten counts were recorded for this clonotype. CDR3 sequence (DNA): TGCGCCAGCAGTGAGGGACGGGATAATTCACCCCTCCACTTT. It codes for CASSEGRDNSPLHF. The genes are TRBV10-1 and TRBJ1-6; no clear D. The CDR3 has 14 residues. The germline gives CDR1 WNHNN, CDR2 SYGVQD (reference sequence). V was shortened by 2 bases and J by 5 bases, with 7 bases between the two germline ends.

This clonotype was seen ten or more times. The chain couples TRBV7-2 to TRBJ1-4; D remains unclear. Trimming pared 5 bases from V and 2 bases from J, leaving 9 bases between. CDR3 length equals 14 residues. The germline V gene has CDR1 SGHTA and CDR2 FQGNSA. Here the CDR3 DNA reads TGTGCCAGCAGCGACCAGGCGACTAATGAAAAACTGTTTTTT. It is translated as CASSDQATNEKLFF.

The V and J genes are TRBV2 and TRBJ2-1; 7 bases line up with TRBD2. From germline, CDR1 is SNHLY and CDR2 FYNNEI. The CDR3 extends over 17 amino acids. Germline trimming cut 2 bases from V and 0 bases from J; bases unmatched to any gene: 7. DNA for the CDR3: TGTGCCAGCAGTGAATATACTAGCGCCGGCTCCTACAATGAGCAGTTCTTC. Protein sequence: CASSEYTSAGSYNEQFF.

The chain employs TRBV12-5 and TRBJ2-1; D might be TRBD2 (6 bases). CDR3 length: 15 amino acids. The V gene's germline CDR1 is LGHNT and CDR2 FRNRAP. The V and J ends lost 6 bases and 1 base respectively, with 13 bases between them. This chain's CDR3 is CASGPPGVSYNEQFF. For the CDR3, the DNA is TGTGCTAGTGGACCCCCGGGGGTATCCTACAATGAGCAGTTCTTC.

In its sample, this clonotype was seen many times. The rearrangement joins TRBV29-1 to TRBJ1-2; D is ambiguous. Trimming shortened V by 3 bases and J by 8 bases, and 10 bases separated the two germline ends. The CDR3 has 11 residues. Looked up from germline, CDR1 is SQVTM and CDR2 is ANQGSEA. The CDR3 region is CSVDRGYGYTF. As DNA, the CDR3 is TGCAGCGTTGATCGGGGATACGGCTACACCTTC.

Remarks on this clonotype: A read error may account for a junction end that differs from germline. The rearrangement uses TRBV20-1 and TRBJ2-5, with 13 positions matching TRBD2. Germline lookup yields CDR1 DFQATT and CDR2 SNEGSKA (reference sequence). The CDR3 has 17 residues. In DNA form, the CDR3 reads TGCTGTGCTAGTCCCGGGACTAGCGGGGCCATAGAAGAGACCCAGTACTTC. Translated, it gives CCASPGTSGAIEETQYF.

In its sample, this clonotype was seen many times. The chain recombines TRBV12-3 or TRBV12-4 with TRBJ1-3; perhaps TRBD1 as D (5 bases). There are 14 residues in the CDR3. V was pared by 5 bases and J by 1 base, with 9 bases between. The CDR3 bases are TGTGCCAGCAGTCCCGGACAATCTGGAAACACCATATATTTT. It codes for CASSPGQSGNTIYF.

The chain employs TRBV27 and TRBJ1-2; 7 nucleotides agree with TRBD1. The V and J ends lost 2 bases and 7 bases, in that order; junction bases with no gene match: 7. The CDR3 extends over 14 amino acids. Per the germline V gene, CDR1 is MNHEY and CDR2 is SMNVEV (reference sequence). The CDR3 here is CASSLRGTVSGYTF. CDR3 nucleotide sequence: TGTGCCAGCAGTTTACGGGGGACAGTCAGTGGCTACACCTTC.

The table lists this clonotype with many counts. This rearrangement joins TRBV7-2 to TRBJ1-1; D might be TRBD1 (6 bases). Germline V gene data show CDR1 as SGHTA and CDR2 as FQGNSA. This CDR3 spans 14 amino acids. Trimming took off 10 bases at V and 5 bases at J, with 20 bases between the two ends. CDR3 region: CAKGSKGVGTEAFF. CDR3 nucleotides: TGTGCCAAAGGATCCAAGGGGGTTGGAACTGAAGCTTTCTTT.

This clonotype was recorded a few times. The V gene is TRBV18, the J gene TRBJ1-1, with D possibly matching TRBD1 (5 bases). CDR3 length: 16 residues. Germline V gives CDR1 KGHSH, CDR2 LQKENI. V lost 1 base and J lost 5, with 17 bases in between. The CDR3 spells CASSPRDGGLGTEAFF. DNA of the CDR3: TGTGCCAGCTCACCACGGGATGGGGGATTGGGAACTGAAGCTTTCTTT.

The chain employs TRBV7-2 and TRBJ1-2, with no clear D. CDR1 is SGHTA and CDR2 is FQGNSA in the germline V gene. The CDR3 runs 14 residues. Trimming shortened V by 4 bases and J by 0 bases, and 9 bases separated the two germline ends. The CDR3 sequence: CASSSSRANYGYTF. The CDR3 DNA reads TGTGCCAGCAGCTCTTCGAGAGCTAACTATGGCTACACCTTC. The variable domain in full, completed from reference TRBV7-2 and TRBJ1-2, reads GAGVSQSPSNKVTEKGKDVELRCDPISGHTALYWYRQSLGQGLEFLIYFQGNSAPDKSGLPSDRFSAERTGGSVSTLTIQRTQQEDSAVYLCASSSSRANYGYTFGSGTRLTVV.

V is TRBV27 and J is TRBJ2-3, with 7 positions matching TRBD2. V lost 3 bases to trimming and J lost 3 bases; unmatched junction nucleotides: 9. There are 16 residues in the CDR3. CDR1 is MNHEY and CDR2 is SMNVEV in the germline V gene (reference sequence). The CDR3 sequence is CASSFEGGGGTDTQYF. The CDR3, as DNA: TGTGCCAGCAGTTTCGAGGGCGGGGGTGGGACAGATACGCAGTATTTT.

Notes on this clonotype: A much larger clone is a single base away; this may be a read error. The chain couples TRBV7-7 to TRBJ2-7; D assignment may be TRBD1 or TRBD2 (6 bases each). Per germline, CDR1 SSHAT and CDR2 FNYEAQ (reference sequence). This CDR3 contains 13 residues. The CDR3 sequence is CASGFGTTDEQYF. The CDR3 nucleotides are TGTGCTAGCGGCTTCGGGACAACAGACGAGCAGTACTTC.

This chain uses TRBV14 with TRBJ1-3; D ambiguous. The CDR3 length is 14 residues. Per germline, CDR1 SGHDN and CDR2 FVKESK. V was shortened by 1 base and J by 4 bases, with 8 bases between the two germline ends. Written as DNA, the CDR3 is TGTGCCAGCAGCCAAGTGACCGGAGGAAACACCATATATTTT. Protein: CASSQVTGGNTIYF. Variable domain in full (rest from reference TRBV14 and TRBJ1-3): EAGVTQFPSHSVIEKGQTVTLRCDPISGHDNLYWYRRVMGKEIKFLLHFVKESKQDESGMPNNRFLAERTGGTYSTLKVQPAELEDSGVYFCASSQVTGGNTIYFGEGSWLTVV.

This clonotype was seen at least ten times. CDR3 nucleotide sequence: TGCGCCAGCAGCCTGGACAACCTCAATGAGCAGTTCTTC. Amino acid sequence: CASSLDNLNEQFF. The V call is TRBV5-1, the J call TRBJ2-1; D perhaps matches TRBD1 (5 bases). V was shortened by 4 bases and J by 6 bases, with 11 bases between the two germline ends. In germline, CDR1 is SGHRS, CDR2 YFSETQ. The CDR3 is made up of 13 amino acids. The whole variable domain, remainder taken from reference TRBV5-1 and TRBJ2-1, is KAGVTQTPRYLIKTRGQQVTLSCSPISGHRSVSWYQQTPGQGLQFLFEYFSETQRNKGNFPGRFSGRQFSNSRSEMNVSTLELGDSALYLCASSLDNLNEQFFGPGTRLTVL.